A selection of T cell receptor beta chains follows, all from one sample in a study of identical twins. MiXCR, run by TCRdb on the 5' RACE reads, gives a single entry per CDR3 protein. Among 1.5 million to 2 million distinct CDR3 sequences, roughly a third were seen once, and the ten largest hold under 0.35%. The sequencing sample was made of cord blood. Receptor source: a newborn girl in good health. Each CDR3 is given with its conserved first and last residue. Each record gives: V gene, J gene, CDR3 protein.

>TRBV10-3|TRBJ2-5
CAISAHSDAGTGYQETQYF
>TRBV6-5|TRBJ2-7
CASSYLGSPSYEQYF
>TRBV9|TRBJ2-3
CASSARMGASGIPDTQYF
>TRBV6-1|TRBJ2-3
CASREKAGTDTQYF
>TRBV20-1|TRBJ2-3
CSARDRGRGTDTQYF
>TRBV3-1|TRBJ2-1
CASSQRRAEETQFF
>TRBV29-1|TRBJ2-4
CSVTGRLAKNIQYF
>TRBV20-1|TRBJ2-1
CSARERTSGSYYNEQFF
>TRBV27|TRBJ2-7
CASRSGRASNEQYF
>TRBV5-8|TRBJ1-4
CASSPRRASNEKLFF
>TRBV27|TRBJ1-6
CASSFDSKRYNSPLHF
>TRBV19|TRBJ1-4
CASSIVRSTNEKLFF
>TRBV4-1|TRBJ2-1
CAISQPAINNEQFF
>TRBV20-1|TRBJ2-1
CSAREVGGSSYNEQFF
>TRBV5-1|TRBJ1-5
CASRPRQIYSNQPQHF
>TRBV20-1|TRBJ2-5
CSAKGLAGIETQYF
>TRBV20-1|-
CSARSFTSGGARETQYF
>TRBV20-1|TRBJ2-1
CSATLPHIPAYNEQFF
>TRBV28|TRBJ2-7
CASSGTGRLYEQYF
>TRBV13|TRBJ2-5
CASSPRGLNQETQYF
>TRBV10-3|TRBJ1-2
CAISEGRRNYGYTF
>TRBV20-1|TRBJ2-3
CSAHGTSSTDTQYF
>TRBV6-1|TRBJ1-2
CASTRTADHGYTF
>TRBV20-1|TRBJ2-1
CSARDQGGVRFNEQFF
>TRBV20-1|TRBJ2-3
CSGLAGGSQYF
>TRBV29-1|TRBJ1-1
CSVLGNTEAFF
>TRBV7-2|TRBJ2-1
CASSLIRGSGKYNNEQFF
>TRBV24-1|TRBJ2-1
CATTGRAGNEQFF
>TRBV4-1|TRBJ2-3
CASSPYPGDFYTDTQYF
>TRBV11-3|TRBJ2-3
CASSLGSLGTDTQYF
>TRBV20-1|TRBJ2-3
CSAREVHLSTDTQYF
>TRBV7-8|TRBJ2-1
CASSLVPFGEQFF
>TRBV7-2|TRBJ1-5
CASSLGEGYQPQHF
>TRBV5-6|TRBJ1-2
CASSFVDQGFDYGYTF
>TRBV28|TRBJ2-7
CASGSIPKRVQEAQYF
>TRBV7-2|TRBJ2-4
CASSLSGPYEQCF